This T cell receptor (beta chain) was sequenced during a study of CD8 T cells in ankylosing spondylitis. This clonotype was picked up a small number of times. TCRdb itself ran the 5' RACE reads through MiXCR, one entry per CDR3 protein. The sample gives about 36,000 distinct CDR3 sequences, approximately 11% of which show up once; 20% is in the top ten. Trimming removed 4 bases at V and 7 bases at J, with 20 bases between. CDR1 is LGHNA and CDR2 is YSLEER in the germline V gene. This CDR3 comprises 16 residues. The rearrangement joins TRBV4-3 to TRBJ2-4; unclear D gene. Material for sequencing was synovial fluid, either unsorted or a sorted T cell fraction (not recorded which). This TCR was recovered from a male donor with ankylosing spondylitis. CDR3 region: CASSPLPGGTANIQYF. CDR3 sequence (DNA): TGCGCCAGCAGCCCTCTGCCGGGCGGCACGGCGAACATTCAGTACTTC.